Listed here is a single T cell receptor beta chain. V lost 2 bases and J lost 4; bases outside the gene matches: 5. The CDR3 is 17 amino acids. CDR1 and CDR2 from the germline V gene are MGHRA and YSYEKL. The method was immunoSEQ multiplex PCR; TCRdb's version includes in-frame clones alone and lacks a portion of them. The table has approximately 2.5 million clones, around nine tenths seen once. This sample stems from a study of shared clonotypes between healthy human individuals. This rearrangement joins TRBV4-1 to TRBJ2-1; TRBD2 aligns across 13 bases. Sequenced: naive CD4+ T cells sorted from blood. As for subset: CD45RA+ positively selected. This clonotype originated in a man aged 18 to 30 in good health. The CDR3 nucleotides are TGCGCCAGCAGCCAAACTAGCGGGAGGGCCGATTACAATGAGCAGTTCTTC. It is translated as CASSQTSGRADYNEQFF.